One and the same sample provided the 8 T cell receptor beta chains below, sequenced in a study of response to subunit inactivated influenza vaccine. A single record per CDR3 protein comes from TCRdb applying MiXCR to the RT-PCR reads. Here the sample spans about 520,000 distinct CDR3 sequences, approximately 11% being singletons. The material was PBMCs from blood, obtained 40 to 50 days after vaccination. The receptors were sampled from a man in his fifties who received an inactivated influenza vaccine.

This clonotype has more than one count but fewer than ten. The chain has TRBV9 and TRBJ2-5; D not resolved. V was trimmed by 0 bases and J by 2 bases, leaving 11 bases between them. The CDR3 has 15 residues. Per the germline V gene, CDR1 is SGDLS and CDR2 is YYNGEE. DNA for the CDR3: TGTGCCAGCAGCGTAGCCCCCCAACCACAAGAGACCCAGTACTTC. This gives the protein CASSVAPQPQETQYF.

This clonotype was detected only a few times. The V gene is TRBV12-3 or TRBV12-4, the J gene TRBJ2-7, with 7 bases lining up with TRBD1. This CDR3 is built from 15 residues. J was trimmed by 6 bases and V by 6 bases; bases with no gene match: 14. The CDR3 DNA is TGTGCCAGCAGACCAACCGGGACAGCTATTTCCGAGCAGTACTTC. This sequence encodes CASRPTGTAISEQYF.

Only a few counts were recorded for this clonotype. This chain uses TRBV4-3 with TRBJ2-7; a weak D match, TRBD2 (6 bases). This CDR3 region has 16 residues. CDR1 LGHNA and CDR2 YSLEER come from the germline V gene. Trimming took off 0 bases at V and 2 bases at J, with 14 bases between the two ends. CDR3 region: CASSQDSGGLTYEQYF. In DNA form, the CDR3 reads TGCGCCAGCAGCCAAGATAGCGGTGGATTAACCTACGAGCAGTACTTC.

The chain couples TRBV5-1 to TRBJ1-4; the D is unclear. Trimming shortened V by 4 bases and J by 8 bases, and 12 bases separated the two germline ends. Germline V CDR1 and CDR2: SGHRS, YFSETQ. The CDR3 has 13 residues. CDR3 coding DNA: TGCGCCAGCAGCCCCGGCGTCGCAGAAAAACTGTTTTTT. Translated: CASSPGVAEKLFF.

This clonotype has just a few counts. The gene calls are TRBV10-3 and TRBJ2-1; TRBD1 aligns across 9 bases. The CDR3 runs to 15 residues. The junction had 13 bases not matched to a gene; V was cut back by 4 bases and J by 12 bases. Germline values: CDR1 ENHRY, CDR2 SYGVKD. This chain's CDR3 is CAISGGQGPTLWQFF. As DNA, the CDR3 is TGTGCCATCAGTGGGGGACAGGGCCCTACGTTGTGGCAGTTCTTC.

Ten or more counts support this clonotype. The rearrangement uses TRBV7-8 and TRBJ2-7; D unclear. Germline V lookup: CDR1 SGHVS, CDR2 FQNEAQ. This CDR3 region has 14 residues. V lost 3 bases to trimming and J lost 2 bases, with 11 bases between them. This chain's CDR3 is CASSFIGRAYEQYF. CDR3 nucleotides: TGTGCCAGCAGCTTCATAGGACGGGCCTACGAGCAGTACTTC.

The chain carries TRBV7-2 and TRBJ1-2; maybe TRBD1 (5 bases). The CDR3 has 15 amino acids. The germline gives CDR1 SGHTA, CDR2 FQGNSA. Trimming took 3 bases from V and 2 from J, leaving 13 bases between them. The CDR3 protein is CASSFPRGKNYGYTF. CDR3 sequence (DNA): TGTGCCAGCAGCTTCCCAAGGGGTAAAAACTATGGCTACACCTTC.

Details on this clonotype: One junction end disagrees with the germline gene, perhaps due to a read error. The chain is built from TRBV15 and TRBJ1-4; no clear D. The CDR3 length is 13 residues. Germline V lookup: CDR1 LNHNV, CDR2 YYDKDF (reference sequence). The CDR3 coding sequence is TGTGCCACCAGCAGAGACCAGCGTGAAAAATTGTTTTTT. This codes for CATSRDQREKLFF.